This entry concerns a single TCR beta chain. Its target is unknown. The PCR had 60 Vbeta and 13 Jbeta primers. Method: immunoSEQ multiplex PCR; TCRdb's copy keeps in-frame clones and lacks some. Of 110,000 or so clones listed, around four fifths are singletons. This sample is part of a study of cytomegalovirus exposure and HLA in healthy donors. Overall study findings and caveats: With later analysis, a missense DCLRE1C variant became linked to TCR beta V- and J-gene trimming. In terms of immune exposure information, only CMV serostatus was available.

Trimming cost V 5 bases and J 4 bases; bases outside gene matches: 10. The CDR3 contains 15 residues. CDR1 SGHVS and CDR2 FQNEAQ come from the germline V gene. The V call is TRBV7-8, the J call TRBJ2-7; 8 bases match TRBD2. Source material: PBMCs. The TCR originated in a man between 35 and 55 years old in good health and CMV-seronegative. CDR3 sequence: CASSQGLARGYEQYF. The CDR3, as DNA: TGTGCCAGCAGCCAAGGACTAGCAAGGGGGTACGAGCAGTACTTC.